Included here is one TCR beta chain sequence, with context. Antigen specificity is unknown. This sample was included in a study of cytomegalovirus exposure and HLA in healthy donors. Background on the study: Findings of an earlier analysis included over 95 million unique TCR beta sequences from some 200 million T cells. Findings and limits, study-wide: The HLA-A and HLA-B alleles of most subjects were reportedly predicted accurately from TCR beta sequences. In all likelihood, a cluster of highly shared sequence variants was a sequencing artifact. The authors later found most CMV-associated TCR beta chains appeared HLA-restricted.

The length of the CDR3 is 15 residues. Germline CDR1 and CDR2: SEHNR and FQNEAQ (reference sequence). V trimming: 5 bases; J trimming: 1 base; junction bases outside the gene matches: 5. PCR employed 60 Vbeta and 13 Jbeta primers. TCRdb's table, derived via immunoSEQ multiplex PCR, lists solely in-frame clones and lacks some. The repertoire consists of fewer than 200,000 clones, with about 80% occurring once and the leading ten covering 3.4%. Sequencing was carried out using PBMCs. The chain combines TRBV7-9 with TRBJ2-1; 7 nucleotides align to TRBD1. The receptor was derived from a man between 35 and 55 years old in good health and CMV-seropositive. CDR3 nucleotides: TGTGCCAGCAGCGTACAGGGGAAGTCCTACAATGAGCAGTTCTTC. Residues: CASSVQGKSYNEQFF. The full variable domain, its missing parts supplied by reference TRBV7-9 and TRBJ2-1, is DTGVSQNPRHKITKRGQNVTFRCDPISEHNRLYWYRQTLGQGPEFLTYFQNEAQLEKSRLLSDRFSAERPKGSFSTLEIQRTEQGDSAMYLCASSVQGKSYNEQFFGPGTRLTVL.